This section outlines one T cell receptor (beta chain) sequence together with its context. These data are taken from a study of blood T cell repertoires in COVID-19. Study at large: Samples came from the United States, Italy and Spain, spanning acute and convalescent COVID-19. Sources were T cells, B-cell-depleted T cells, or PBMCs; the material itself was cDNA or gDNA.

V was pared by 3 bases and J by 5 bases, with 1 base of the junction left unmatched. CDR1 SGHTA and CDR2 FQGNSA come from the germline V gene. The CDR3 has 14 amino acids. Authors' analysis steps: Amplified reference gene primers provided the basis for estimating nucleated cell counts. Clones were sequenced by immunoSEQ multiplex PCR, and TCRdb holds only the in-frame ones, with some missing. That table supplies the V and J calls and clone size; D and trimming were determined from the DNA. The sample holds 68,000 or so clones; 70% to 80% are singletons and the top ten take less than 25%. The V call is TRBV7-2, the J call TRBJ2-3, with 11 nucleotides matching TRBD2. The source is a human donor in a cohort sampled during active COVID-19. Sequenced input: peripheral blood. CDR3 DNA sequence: TGTGCCAGCAGCTTTAGCGGGAGGGGAGATACGCAGTATTTT. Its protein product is CASSFSGRGDTQYF.